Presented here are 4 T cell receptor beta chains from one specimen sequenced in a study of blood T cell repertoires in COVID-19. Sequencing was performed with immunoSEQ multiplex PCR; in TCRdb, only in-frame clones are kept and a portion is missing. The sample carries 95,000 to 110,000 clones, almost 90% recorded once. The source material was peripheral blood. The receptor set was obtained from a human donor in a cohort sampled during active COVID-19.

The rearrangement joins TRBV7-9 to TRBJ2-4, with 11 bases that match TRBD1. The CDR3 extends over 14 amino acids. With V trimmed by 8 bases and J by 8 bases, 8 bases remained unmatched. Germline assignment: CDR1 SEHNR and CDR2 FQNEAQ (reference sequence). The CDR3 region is CASSDRGLRDIQYF. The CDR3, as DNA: TGTGCCAGCTCGGACAGGGGGCTCCGGGACATTCAGTACTTC.

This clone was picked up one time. This CDR3 reads CAWSTATGGRQPQHF. CDR3 sequence (DNA): TGTGCCTGGAGTACCGCGACAGGGGGCAGGCAGCCCCAGCATTTT. The chain couples TRBV30 to TRBJ1-5; 10 positions match TRBD1. Trimming took 2 bases from V and 7 from J; bases not matched to a gene: 8. Germline loops: CDR1 GTSNPN, CDR2 SVGIG (reference sequence). CDR3 length: 15 residues.

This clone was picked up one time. CDR3 bases: TGTGCCAGCAGCTCGCGGTGGGGAGAAGAGACCCAGTACTTC. This encodes CASSSRWGEETQYF. The V and J genes are TRBV7-2 and TRBJ2-5; possible D gene TRBD2, 5 bases. The CDR3 covers 14 residues. Per germline, CDR1 SGHTA and CDR2 FQGNSA. V shed 4 bases and J shed 3 bases, with 12 bases lying between them.

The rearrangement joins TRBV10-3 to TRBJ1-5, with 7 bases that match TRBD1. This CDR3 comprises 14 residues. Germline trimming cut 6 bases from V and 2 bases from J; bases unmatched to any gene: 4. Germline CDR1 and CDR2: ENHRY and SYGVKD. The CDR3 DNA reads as TGTGCCATCAGCCCCGGGACAGGCAATCAGCCCCAGCATTTT. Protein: CAISPGTGNQPQHF.